A single sample gave rise to the 10 T cell receptor beta chains below, sequenced in a study of shared clonotypes between healthy human individuals. TCRdb keeps only in-frame clones here, not all; method: immunoSEQ multiplex PCR. The data hold 2 million to 3 million clones, with approximately 93% observed a single time. The sample was naive CD4+ T cells from PBMCs. Described subset: CD45RA+ positively selected. All receptors derive from a man aged 18 to 29 in good health. Some clones in this sample may be carry-over from other donors' samples.

The V and J genes are TRBV7-2 and TRBJ1-3; 9 nucleotides agree with TRBD1. Germline V gene lookup returns CDR1 SGHTA and CDR2 FQGNSA. The CDR3 consists of 16 residues. After removal of 5 bases from V and 0 bases from J, the junction contained 5 bases not matched to a gene. CDR3 in amino acids: CASSLGTGRSGNTIYF. CDR3 bases: TGTGCCAGCAGCCTCGGGACAGGGCGCTCTGGAAACACCATATATTTT.

The chain couples TRBV25-1 to TRBJ2-5; the match to TRBD1 covers 9 bases. This CDR3 is built from 14 residues. Germline V gene sequence: CDR1 MGHDK, CDR2 SYGVNS. With V trimmed by 4 bases and J by 2 bases, 2 bases remained unmatched. The CDR3, as DNA: TGTGCCAGCAGTGGAGGACAGGGGCAAGAGACCCAGTACTTC. Encoded protein: CASSGGQGQETQYF.

About this clone: Other nucleotide sequences in the sample specify the same CDR3. The chain uses TRBV5-1 and TRBJ2-5, with 9 bases identical to TRBD2. The germline V gene encodes CDR1 SGHRS and CDR2 YFSETQ. The CDR3 length is 15 residues. V was clipped by 0 bases and J by 2 bases; unmatched bases: 2. The CDR3 protein is CASSLVAGAQETQYF. The CDR3, as DNA: TGCGCCAGCAGCTTGGTAGCGGGAGCTCAAGAGACCCAGTACTTC.

The CDR3 nucleotides read TGTGCCAGCAGTTTAGTGGCAGCTAGCAATCAGCCCCAGCATTTT. As protein: CASSLVAASNQPQHF. J is TRBJ1-5 and V is TRBV27, with no clear D. From germline, CDR1 is MNHEY and CDR2 SMNVEV (reference sequence). Trimming shortened V by 2 bases and J by 0 bases, and 8 bases separated the two germline ends. This CDR3 comprises 15 residues.

Turning to this clone: This specimen includes other DNA sequences encoding the same CDR3. The J gene is TRBJ1-5, the V gene TRBV30; D not resolved. V dropped 0 bases and J dropped 3 bases, with 6 bases sitting between them. The CDR3 is made up of 13 amino acids. Germline V lookup: CDR1 GTSNPN, CDR2 SVGIG (reference sequence). The CDR3 DNA reads as TGTGCCTGGAGTGTACAAGACAATCAGCCCCAGCATTTT. Its translation: CAWSVQDNQPQHF.

This chain connects TRBV7-3 to TRBJ2-5; either TRBD1 or TRBD2 may fit D (5 bases each). The CDR3 loop spans 13 amino acids. CDR1 and CDR2 from the germline V gene are SGHTA and FQGTGA. V shed 5 bases and J shed 2 bases, with 9 bases lying between them. In DNA form, the CDR3 reads TGTGCCAGCAGCCCCTGGGGGCAAGAGACCCAGTACTTC. It specifies CASSPWGQETQYF.

The chain uses TRBV2 and TRBJ2-1; D gene uncertain. From germline, CDR1 is SNHLY and CDR2 FYNNEI. This CDR3 is 11 amino acids long. The V gene lost 6 bases and the J gene lost 5 bases, with 5 bases spanning the gap. The CDR3 here is CASRQNNEQFF. The CDR3 DNA sequence: TGTGCCAGCAGGCAAAACAATGAGCAGTTCTTC.

The chain couples TRBV10-3 to TRBJ1-2; TRBD1 agrees at 7 bases. Unmatched junction bases numbered 4, after V lost 3 bases and J lost 3 bases. The length of the CDR3 is 14 residues. Germline lookup yields CDR1 ENHRY and CDR2 SYGVKD. The CDR3 here is CAISDKGADYGYTF. CDR3 in DNA: TGTGCCATCAGTGATAAGGGGGCTGACTATGGCTACACCTTC.

The chain couples TRBV27 to TRBJ2-6; D ambiguous. CDR1 is MNHEY, CDR2 SMNVEV, per germline (reference sequence). V lost 2 bases to trimming and J lost 0 bases, with 8 bases between them. This CDR3 has 16 residues. The CDR3 here is CASSLNGFSGANVLTF. CDR3 sequence (DNA): TGTGCCAGCAGTTTAAATGGTTTCTCTGGGGCCAACGTCCTGACTTTC.

On this clone: Other DNA sequences within the sample encode an identical CDR3. This rearrangement joins TRBV2 to TRBJ1-5; 8 bases align to TRBD1. CDR3 size: 15 residues. CDR1 is SNHLY, CDR2 FYNNEI, per germline. After removal of 4 bases from V and 2 bases from J, the junction contained 4 bases not matched to a gene. The CDR3 protein is CASSGGQGGNQPQHF. CDR3 bases: TGTGCCAGCAGTGGCGGACAGGGCGGCAATCAGCCCCAGCATTTT.